These 29 T cell receptor beta chains were all obtained from the same sample, sequenced in a study of T cells after yellow fever vaccination. Using its own MiXCR run on the 5' RACE reads, TCRdb lists one record per CDR3 protein. The table includes 200,000 to 300,000 distinct CDR3 sequences, approximately 6.3% detected once. This sample comprised CD4+ T cells sorted from PBMCs, obtained on the day of the yellow fever booster vaccination. The receptors here all came from a man younger than 40 who received the YFV17D yellow fever vaccine.

This clonotype has only a few counts. The rearrangement joins TRBV12-3 or TRBV12-4 to TRBJ1-1; D gene unclear. V was trimmed by 1 base and J by 4 bases, leaving 7 bases between them. The CDR3 covers 13 residues. This chain's CDR3 is CASSLEASTEAFF. In DNA, the CDR3 is TGTGCCAGCAGTTTAGAGGCGAGCACTGAAGCTTTCTTT.

The chain carries TRBV5-6 and TRBJ1-2; no firm D call. CDR1 is SGHDT, CDR2 YYEEEE, per germline. This CDR3 contains 13 residues. The germline V and J ends were trimmed by 3 bases and 1 base, with 7 bases remaining between them. CDR3 residues: CASSSDYNYGYTF. The CDR3 DNA follows: TGTGCCAGCAGCTCGGACTATAACTATGGCTACACCTTC.

The chain recombines TRBV5-1 with TRBJ1-4; D not resolved. CDR3 size: 14 residues. V shed 4 bases and J shed 1 base, with 8 bases lying between them. Germline V lookup: CDR1 SGHRS, CDR2 YFSETQ. The chain's CDR3 is CASSPQVTNEKLFF. The CDR3 coding sequence is TGCGCCAGCAGCCCACAAGTAACTAATGAAAAACTGTTTTTT.

This clonotype has ten or more counts. The chain is built from TRBV20-1 and TRBJ1-5, with D hard to call. Trimming took 7 bases from V and 3 from J, leaving 10 bases between them. This CDR3 has 12 residues. The germline gives CDR1 DFQATT, CDR2 SNEGSKA (reference sequence). The DNA for the CDR3 is TGCAGTGTAGGCAGGTTCAATCAGCCCCAGCATTTT. Protein sequence: CSVGRFNQPQHF.

This clonotype was observed a handful of times. V usage is TRBV5-1 and J usage is TRBJ2-7; the D gene is possibly TRBD2 (5 bases). Trimming took off 2 bases at V and 1 base at J, with 10 bases between the two ends. Germline V lookup: CDR1 SGHRS, CDR2 YFSETQ. This CDR3 is 14 amino acids long. CDR3 in DNA: TGCGCCAGCAGCTTTGAACGGGGATCCTACGAGCAGTACTTC. Translation gives CASSFERGSYEQYF. Using reference TRBV5-1 and TRBJ2-7 for the parts outside the CDR3, the full variable domain is KAGVTQTPRYLIKTRGQQVTLSCSPISGHRSVSWYQQTPGQGLQFLFEYFSETQRNKGNFPGRFSGRQFSNSRSEMNVSTLELGDSALYLCASSFERGSYEQYFGPGTRLTVT.

This clonotype has at least ten counts. The J gene is TRBJ1-1, the V gene TRBV11-2; D is undetermined. Trimming cost V 8 bases and J 0 bases, with 7 bases left between them. The CDR3 covers 12 residues. Looked up from germline, CDR1 is SGHAT and CDR2 is FQNNGV. CDR3 in amino acids: CASGRMNTEAFF. As DNA, the CDR3 is TGTGCCAGCGGCAGAATGAACACTGAAGCTTTCTTT.

This clonotype has at least ten counts. This chain links TRBV28 with TRBJ2-5, with D possibly matching TRBD2 (6 bases). V lost 5 bases to trimming and J lost 5 bases, with 9 bases between them. Germline CDR1 is MDHEN and CDR2 is SYDVKM. The CDR3 has 12 residues. CDR3 sequence (DNA): TGTGCCAGCAGTCTAGCGATCGAGACCCAGTACTTC. Translation: CASSLAIETQYF.

The CDR3, as DNA: TGCGCCAGCACGGCCTTCGGGACTAGCGGGACGTCCTACAATGAGCAGTTCTTC. The encoded protein is CASTAFGTSGTSYNEQFF. V and J are TRBV5-1 and TRBJ2-1; TRBD2 matches 13 bases. CDR3 length: 18 residues. V dropped 6 bases and J dropped 1; count of bases not matched to a gene: 10. Germline CDR1 SGHRS, CDR2 YFSETQ. The variable domain in full, with the rest retrieved from reference TRBV5-1 and TRBJ2-1, is KAGVTQTPRYLIKTRGQQVTLSCSPISGHRSVSWYQQTPGQGLQFLFEYFSETQRNKGNFPGRFSGRQFSNSRSEMNVSTLELGDSALYLCASTAFGTSGTSYNEQFFGPGTRLTVL.

This clonotype has more than one count but fewer than ten. CDR3 DNA sequence: TGTGCCTGGCATCGAACTAACAGGGGGCCCCCCGGGGAGCTGTTTTTT. Translated, it gives CAWHRTNRGPPGELFF. The rearrangement uses TRBV30 and TRBJ2-2, with 9 bases that match TRBD1. The V gene's germline CDR1 is GTSNPN and CDR2 SVGIG (reference sequence). There are 16 residues in the CDR3. V was clipped by 5 bases and J by 6 bases; unmatched bases: 13.

The CDR3 is CASSRDWSEVAFF. DNA of the CDR3: TGTGCCAGCTCACGGGATTGGAGCGAGGTAGCTTTCTTT. J is TRBJ1-1 and V is TRBV18; D remains ambiguous. CDR1 KGHSH and CDR2 LQKENI come from the germline V gene. Between the trimmed V and J ends, which lost 4 bases and 10 bases, there was a span of 16 bases. This CDR3 has 13 residues.

This clonotype has a handful of counts. J is TRBJ2-1 and V is TRBV4-3, with TRBD2 as a possible D gene (5 bases). Per germline, CDR1 LGHNA and CDR2 YSLEER. Trimming removed 0 bases at V and 7 bases at J, with 16 bases between. This CDR3 contains 16 residues. The CDR3 sequence: CASSQDPPGSGNEQFF. The CDR3 DNA sequence: TGCGCCAGCAGCCAAGACCCCCCGGGGAGCGGAAATGAGCAGTTCTTC.

This clonotype occurred a few times. This chain links TRBV9 with TRBJ2-1, with 11 nucleotides matching TRBD2. The CDR3 is 17 residues long. Germline V CDR1 and CDR2: SGDLS, YYNGEE. Trimming at V came to 3 bases and at J to 6 bases, leaving 11 bases not matched to a gene. DNA for the CDR3: TGTGCCAGCAGCGGGCGGACGACTAGCGGGGCTCGCAATGAGCAGTTCTTC. It codes for CASSGRTTSGARNEQFF.

This clonotype was counted between two and nine times. The V and J genes are TRBV12-3 or TRBV12-4 and TRBJ1-5; unclear D gene. The CDR3 is 13 amino acids. V lost 9 bases to trimming and J lost 0 bases, with 9 bases between them. The DNA of the CDR3 is TGTGCCAGTTCTAGGGCTAGCAATCAGCCCCAGCATTTT. Its protein product is CASSRASNQPQHF.

This clonotype was seen ten or more times. J is TRBJ2-7 and V is TRBV7-2; the D gene is possibly TRBD2 (5 bases). V was clipped by 2 bases and J by 0 bases, with 11 bases between them. Looked up from germline, CDR1 is SGHTA and CDR2 is FQGNSA. This CDR3 comprises 15 residues. For the CDR3, the DNA is TGTGCCAGCAGCTTAATGGCGGGTAGCTCCTACGAGCAGTACTTC. Its protein product is CASSLMAGSSYEQYF.

This clonotype has just a few counts. The rearrangement joins TRBV12-3 or TRBV12-4 to TRBJ2-1; D call uncertain. The germline V and J ends were trimmed by 5 bases and 0 bases, with 14 bases remaining between them. CDR3 length: 16 residues. CDR3 loop: CASSTLDLSSYNEQFF. The CDR3, as DNA: TGTGCCAGCAGTACCCTTGACCTTAGCTCCTACAATGAGCAGTTCTTC.

This clonotype is termed medium-sized. The CDR3 here is CASSQGGEQYF. CDR3 bases: TGTGCCAGCAGCCAAGGGGGCGAGCAGTACTTC. The chain combines TRBV3-1 with TRBJ2-7; D not certain. This CDR3 has 11 amino acids. Trimming removed 1 base at V and 6 bases at J, with 4 bases between. Per the germline V gene, CDR1 is LGHDT and CDR2 is YNNKEL (reference sequence).

The chain uses TRBV4-3 and TRBJ2-5; D remains unclear. Trimming left V 0 bases short and J 10 bases short, with 9 bases between. CDR3 length: 12 residues. CDR1 is LGHNA and CDR2 is YSLEER in the germline V gene. CDR3 DNA sequence: TGCGCCAGCAGCCAAGAGGGAAAGGGCCAGTACTTC. This translates into CASSQEGKGQYF.

This clonotype was found a few times. This chain links TRBV7-3 with TRBJ1-1; 9 bases line up with TRBD1. The CDR3 runs to 17 residues. Trimming cost V 5 bases and J 4 bases; bases outside gene matches: 14. Germline CDR1 is SGHTA and CDR2 is FQGTGA. CDR3 sequence: CASSLLPPGQGSTEAFF. Written as DNA, the CDR3 is TGTGCCAGCAGCCTACTCCCACCGGGACAGGGCTCCACTGAAGCTTTCTTT.

This clonotype was seen many times. V gene TRBV20-1 combines with J gene TRBJ2-7; D remains ambiguous. Per germline, CDR1 DFQATT and CDR2 SNEGSKA (reference sequence). CDR3 length: 11 amino acids. V was trimmed by 4 bases and J by 7 bases, leaving 11 bases between them. The CDR3 coding sequence is TGCAGTGCTAAGTCAGACCAAGAGCAGTACTTC. This sequence encodes CSAKSDQEQYF.

This clonotype came up a few times. The chain combines TRBV9 with TRBJ1-1; D is ambiguous. The length of the CDR3 is 13 residues. Germline CDR1 SGDLS, CDR2 YYNGEE. V lost 4 bases and J lost 2, with 9 bases in between. The CDR3: CASSNEGNTEAFF. The CDR3 bases are TGTGCCAGCAGCAACGAGGGTAACACTGAAGCTTTCTTT.

This clonotype was picked up a small number of times. The V and J genes are TRBV7-3 and TRBJ2-2; no definite D call. V lost 3 bases, J lost 4 bases, and 12 bases lay in between. This CDR3 is built from 15 residues. Germline V lookup: CDR1 SGHTA, CDR2 FQGTGA. The CDR3: CASSFWGSGTGELFF. As DNA, the CDR3 is TGTGCCAGCAGCTTTTGGGGTTCGGGCACCGGGGAGCTGTTTTTT.

This clonotype has only a few counts. The gene calls are TRBV5-1 and TRBJ2-2; 14 bases are shared with TRBD2. CDR3 length: 15 amino acids. Trimming at V came to 7 bases and at J to 7 bases, leaving 6 bases not matched to a gene. CDR1 SGHRS and CDR2 YFSETQ come from the germline V gene. In nucleotides, the CDR3 is TGCGCCAGCTCGGGACTAGCGGGAGCAAACGGGGAGCTGTTTTTT. Encoded protein: CASSGLAGANGELFF.

This clonotype has only a few counts. This chain links TRBV11-2 with TRBJ2-3; no firm D call. The CDR3 sequence is 17 residues long. CDR1 SGHAT and CDR2 FQNNGV come from the germline V gene. Deletions cut 6 bases from V and 0 bases from J, with 19 bases between. The CDR3 spells CASSRRTSPVSTDTQYF. CDR3 DNA sequence: TGTGCCAGCAGTCGCAGGACGAGCCCCGTGAGCACAGATACGCAGTATTTT.

This clonotype was seen a handful of times. CDR3: CASSIAGRETQYF. CDR3 nucleotides: TGTGCCAGTAGTATAGCAGGGAGAGAGACCCAGTACTTC. The chain links TRBV19 to TRBJ2-5; D possibly uses TRBD1 or TRBD2 (5 bases each). Trimming cost V 1 base and J 4 bases, with 7 bases left between them. CDR1 and CDR2 from the germline V gene are LNHDA and SQIVND (reference sequence). The CDR3 consists of 13 residues.

This clonotype was found many times. This rearrangement joins TRBV7-9 to TRBJ2-3; D unresolved. Trimming stripped 7 bases from V and 0 bases from J, with 8 bases between. Germline V gene sequence: CDR1 SEHNR, CDR2 FQNEAQ (reference sequence). This CDR3 spans 13 amino acids. This chain's CDR3 is CASMGGSTDTQYF. CDR3 sequence (DNA): TGTGCCAGCATGGGCGGAAGCACAGATACGCAGTATTTT.

This clonotype was observed a few times. The chain employs TRBV5-5 and TRBJ1-5; 8 nucleotides align to TRBD1. V gave up 4 bases and J gave up 5 bases; unmatched junction bases: 8. This CDR3 has 15 amino acids. The V gene's germline CDR1 is SGHKS and CDR2 YYEKEE (reference sequence). In nucleotides, the CDR3 is TGTGCCAGCAGCGACGGGACAGGTGGGGATCAGCCCCAGCATTTT. Its translation: CASSDGTGGDQPQHF.

The V and J genes are TRBV7-2 and TRBJ2-2; D is ambiguous. Germline CDR1 and CDR2: SGHTA and FQGNSA. V lost 3 bases and J lost 2, with 7 bases in between. The CDR3 consists of 14 residues. CDR3 region: CASSFQYNTGELFF. CDR3 DNA sequence: TGTGCCAGCAGCTTCCAGTACAACACCGGGGAGCTGTTTTTT.

The V and J genes are TRBV6-1 and TRBJ2-7; D might be TRBD2 (6 bases). Germline CDR1 and CDR2: MNHNS and SASEGT. Trimming took 6 bases from V and 3 from J, leaving 18 bases between them. The CDR3 is 15 amino acids. CDR3 residues: CASRPAGPRSYEQYF. The CDR3 nucleotides are TGTGCCAGCAGGCCCGCGGGGCCCCGAAGCTACGAGCAGTACTTC.

This clonotype occurred a few times. The chain combines TRBV4-1 with TRBJ2-7; TRBD2 matches 13 bases. The CDR3 runs 14 residues. Germline lookup yields CDR1 MGHRA and CDR2 YSYEKL. The J segment lost 6 bases and the V segment lost 4 bases, leaving 3 bases of the junction unmatched. CDR3 in amino acids: CASSPGLAGREQYF. For the CDR3, the DNA is TGCGCCAGCAGCCCGGGACTAGCGGGGCGCGAGCAGTACTTC.